What follows are 23 T cell receptor beta chains derived from one specimen sequenced in a study of prognosis after radiotherapy for stage I lung cancer. Template was genomic DNA; TCR beta CDR3 amplified in two multiplex PCR rounds. First-round PCR employed TRBV- and TRBJ-specific primers for each gene. TCRdb used MiXCR to reprocess the multiplex PCR reads, holding one entry per CDR3 protein. The sample lists about 26,000 distinct CDR3 sequences; about 30% were seen once. The input for sequencing was PBMCs, taken before or after stereotactic body radiation therapy (not recorded which). The receptors here all came from a donor aged 50 or older with non-small cell lung cancer.

The chain joins TRBV28 to TRBJ2-2; TRBD1 aligns across 8 bases. Germline CDR1 reads MDHEN; CDR2 reads SYDVKM. The CDR3 totals 16 residues. The V and J ends lost 7 bases and 5 bases, in that order; junction bases with no gene match: 12. For the CDR3, the DNA is TGTGCCAGCACCCTTCGACAGGGGTTATGGACCGGGGAGCTGTTTTTT. Protein: CASTLRQGLWTGELFF.

There are many counts of this clonotype. J is TRBJ1-1 and V is TRBV9, with D unresolved. CDR1 and CDR2 (germline): SGDLS, YYNGEE. The V and J ends lost 2 bases and 3 bases respectively, with 11 bases between them. The CDR3 is 14 amino acids. The CDR3 DNA is TGTGCCAGCAGCGTCCGGGGTAGGGACACTGAAGCTTTCTTT. As protein: CASSVRGRDTEAFF.

On this clonotype itself: A much larger clone is a single base away; this may be a read error. The chain recombines TRBV7-2 with TRBJ1-1; maybe TRBD1 (5 bases). CDR3 length: 15 amino acids. The germline V gene encodes CDR1 SGHTA and CDR2 FQGNSA. CDR3 DNA sequence: TGTGCCAGCAGCCCAACGCAGGCAGGGATCACTGAAGCTTCCTTT. Translating it yields CASSPTQAGITEASF.

This clonotype has at least ten counts. The chain recombines TRBV18 with TRBJ2-3; D is possibly TRBD2 (6 bases). This CDR3 region has 15 residues. V shed 3 bases and J shed 4 bases, with 14 bases lying between them. Germline lookup yields CDR1 KGHSH and CDR2 LQKENI. DNA of the CDR3: TGTGCCAGCTCACCCGCCGGGAGATCATCAGATACGCAGTATTTT. It encodes CASSPAGRSSDTQYF. The complete variable domain, with remaining parts taken from reference TRBV18 and TRBJ2-3, reads NAGVMQNPRHLVRRRGQEARLRCSPMKGHSHVYWYRQLPEEGLKFMVYLQKENIIDESGMPKERFSAEFPKEGPSILRIQQVVRGDSAAYFCASSPAGRSSDTQYFGPGTRLTVL.

This clonotype was picked up many times. The chain joins TRBV19 to TRBJ2-1; a possible D gene is TRBD2 (6 bases). The CDR3 is made up of 16 amino acids. Germline CDR1 and CDR2: LNHDA and SQIVND (reference sequence). V gave up 2 bases and J gave up 0 bases, with 11 bases separating them. The CDR3 coding sequence is TGTGCCAGTAGTATATATAGCGGTAGCTCCTACAATGAGCAGTTCTTC. Encoded protein: CASSIYSGSSYNEQFF.

This clonotype was counted many times. This chain connects TRBV25-1 to TRBJ2-5; 7 positions agree with TRBD2. There are 16 residues in the CDR3. V lost 1 base, J lost 1 base, and 6 bases stayed unmatched. Germline assignment: CDR1 MGHDK and CDR2 SYGVNS. CDR3 DNA: TGTGCCAGCAGTGAATGGGGGGGGAGAGGCCAAGAGACCCAGTACTTC. Its translation is CASSEWGGRGQETQYF.

This clonotype was recorded many times. J is TRBJ2-1 and V is TRBV14, with 11 bases lining up with TRBD2. Germline loops: CDR1 SGHDN, CDR2 FVKESK. The J segment lost 8 bases and the V segment lost 1 base, leaving 16 bases of the junction unmatched. This CDR3 region has 19 residues. CDR3 sequence (DNA): TGTGCCAGCAGCCAAGGAAGCCTTGTAGCGGGAGGGTACGGCGATGAGCAGTTCTTC. Amino acids: CASSQGSLVAGGYGDEQFF.

This clonotype was observed at least ten times. The J gene is TRBJ2-5, the V gene TRBV11-2; 7 bases are a match to TRBD2. This CDR3 has 14 residues. Germline V gives CDR1 SGHAT, CDR2 FQNNGV. V shed 2 bases, J shed 5 bases, and the junction held 5 bases outside the gene matches. DNA of the CDR3: TGTGCCAGCAGCTTAATGGGGGGGAAGGAGACCCAGTACTTC. This sequence encodes CASSLMGGKETQYF.

There are many counts of this clonotype. The chain has TRBV7-6 and TRBJ2-1; 11 nucleotides align to TRBD2. The CDR3 is 19 amino acids. Trimming cost V 2 bases and J 4 bases; bases outside gene matches: 13. In germline, CDR1 is SGHVS, CDR2 FNYEAQ. The CDR3 nucleotides are TGTGCCAGCAGCTTAACGCCTAGCGGGGGGTCCTTTTTGTACAATGAGCAGTTCTTC. Protein product: CASSLTPSGGSFLYNEQFF.

This clonotype has ten or more counts. The V and J genes are TRBV5-1 and TRBJ2-2; either TRBD1 or TRBD2 may supply D (5 bases each). Looked up from germline, CDR1 is SGHRS and CDR2 is YFSETQ. The CDR3 length is 16 residues. V shed 3 bases and J shed 6 bases, with 18 bases lying between them. The CDR3 DNA follows: TGCGCCAGCAGCTCCCTACGATGGGGACCCTCCGGGGAGCTGTTTTTT. This sequence encodes CASSSLRWGPSGELFF.

Sample share makes this clonotype medium-sized. The chain joins TRBV5-1 to TRBJ1-2, with D possibly being TRBD1 (6 bases). Trimming cost V 0 bases and J 6 bases, with 12 bases left between them. This CDR3 contains 14 residues. Germline lookup yields CDR1 SGHRS and CDR2 YFSETQ. The CDR3 DNA follows: TGCGCCAGCAGCTTGGGCAGGGGTATGGATGGCTACACCTTC. It specifies CASSLGRGMDGYTF.

This clonotype was counted at least ten times. At one end, the junction sequence differs from germline, possibly due to a read error. The J gene is TRBJ2-1, the V gene TRBV6-9; D is ambiguous. Germline CDR1 is MNHGY and CDR2 is SVAAGI. The CDR3 totals 12 residues. The CDR3 spells CASSSAPALRIF. The CDR3 DNA reads as TGTGCCAGCAGTTCAGCCCCCGCTTTACGGATCTTC.

This clonotype has more than one count but fewer than ten. The chain has TRBV3-1 and TRBJ2-1, with D possibly being TRBD1 (6 bases). The CDR3 totals 16 residues. Germline V gene data show CDR1 as LGHDT and CDR2 as YNNKEL (reference sequence). Trimming left V 4 bases short and J 7 bases short, with 20 bases between. DNA of the CDR3: TGTGCCAGCAGCCCCTCCCAGGGGAGACTGAGAAATGAGCAGTTCTTC. Translated: CASSPSQGRLRNEQFF.

In its sample, this clonotype was seen many times. V is TRBV30 and J is TRBJ2-7, with TRBD1 matching 10 bases. Germline V gene sequence: CDR1 GTSNPN, CDR2 SVGIG (reference sequence). J was trimmed by 5 bases and V by 8 bases; bases with no gene match: 12. CDR3 size: 14 residues. The CDR3 bases are TGTGCCGGAGAGGGGGACAGGGGAGGGCACGAGCAGTACTTC. This encodes CAGEGDRGGHEQYF.

This clonotype occurred many times. The chain employs TRBV6-2 or TRBV6-3 and TRBJ1-2; unclear D gene. The CDR3 has 14 amino acids. V dropped 3 bases and J dropped 4 bases, with 12 bases sitting between them. The germline CDR1 and CDR2 sequences are MNHEY and SVGEGT. CDR3 protein: CASSYDAGPYGYTF. The CDR3 region has the DNA TGTGCCAGCAGTTATGATGCCGGACCCTATGGCTACACCTTC.

The chain carries TRBV7-6 and TRBJ1-1; weak D call: TRBD1 (5 bases). Germline V gives CDR1 SGHVS, CDR2 FNYEAQ. The CDR3 consists of 15 residues. Trimming pared 5 bases from V and 0 bases from J, leaving 13 bases between. Here the CDR3 reads CASSPQTDMNTEAFF. Here the CDR3 DNA reads TGTGCCAGCAGCCCGCAGACAGACATGAACACTGAAGCTTTCTTT.

This clonotype occurred many times. The chain is built from TRBV7-9 and TRBJ2-3; no reliable D call. The CDR3 is 14 residues long. Germline V lookup: CDR1 SEHNR, CDR2 FQNEAQ (reference sequence). Deletions cut 5 bases from V and 5 bases from J, with 14 bases between. CDR3 nucleotides: TGTGCCAGCAGCGGAAGAATAAGTGGAGATACGCAGTATTTT. Protein: CASSGRISGDTQYF.

This clonotype has a count of ten or more. This chain connects TRBV12-3 or TRBV12-4 to TRBJ2-2; D possibly corresponds to TRBD1 (6 bases). The CDR3 has 15 residues. Between the trimmed V and J ends, which lost 10 bases and 1 base, there was a span of 16 bases. CDR3 amino acids: CATRKGQLNTGELFF. CDR3 DNA sequence: TGTGCCACCAGAAAAGGACAGTTGAACACCGGGGAGCTGTTTTTT.

Many counts were recorded for this clonotype. V gene TRBV3-1 combines with J gene TRBJ1-3, with 7 bases lining up with TRBD1. This CDR3 spans 14 amino acids. CDR1 LGHDT and CDR2 YNNKEL come from the germline V gene (reference sequence). J was trimmed by 2 bases and V by 4 bases; bases with no gene match: 2. The CDR3 protein is CASSPQGTGNTIYF. In nucleotides, the CDR3 is TGTGCCAGCAGCCCACAGGGGACTGGAAACACCATATATTTT.

This clonotype has a single count. A far bigger clonotype differs at one base, so this is likely a read error. This sequence joins TRBV6-9 and TRBJ2-2, with 7 bases lining up with TRBD2. The ends lost 3 bases at V and 6 bases at J; junction bases unmatched: 10. Per germline, CDR1 MNHGY and CDR2 SVAAGI. The CDR3 totals 16 residues. CDR3 DNA: TGTGCCAGCAGTTACTTTGTCGGGAGGAATCCCGGGGAGCTGTTTTTT. This translates into CASSYFVGRNPGELFF.

This clonotype was recorded many times. This chain joins TRBV27 and TRBJ1-2; TRBD1 matches at 7 bases. V dropped 2 bases and J dropped 8; count of bases not matched to a gene: 5. Germline V gives CDR1 MNHEY, CDR2 SMNVEV (reference sequence). The CDR3 is made up of 13 amino acids. The CDR3 DNA reads TGTGCCAGCAGTTTACGGCAGGGGGACGGCTACACCTTC. Its protein product is CASSLRQGDGYTF.

This clonotype was picked up many times. This chain connects TRBV28 to TRBJ2-7; 12 bases agree with TRBD2. CDR3 length equals 15 residues. After removal of 4 bases from V and 2 bases from J, the junction contained 3 bases not matched to a gene. Germline V CDR1 and CDR2: MDHEN, SYDVKM. The CDR3 loop is CASSSGLAGTYEQYF. As DNA, the CDR3 is TGTGCCAGCAGTTCCGGACTAGCGGGGACCTACGAGCAGTACTTC. The whole variable domain, remainder taken from reference TRBV28 and TRBJ2-7, is DVKVTQSSRYLVKRTGEKVFLECVQDMDHENMFWYRQDPGLGLRLIYFSYDVKMKEKGDIPEGYSVSREKKERFSLILESASTNQTSMYLCASSSGLAGTYEQYFGPGTRLTVT.

In its sample, this clonotype was seen many times. The chain joins TRBV20-1 to TRBJ1-1; D is ambiguous. This CDR3 region has 12 residues. Germline V gives CDR1 DFQATT, CDR2 SNEGSKA (reference sequence). V was shortened by 4 bases and J by 4 bases, with 10 bases between the two germline ends. DNA for the CDR3: TGCAGTGCTACACTACAGATCACTGAAGCTTTCTTT. It translates to CSATLQITEAFF.